The 16 T cell receptor beta chains presented below share a single source sample, sequenced in a study of T-cell memory formation after mild COVID-19. TCRdb called the 5' RACE reads again in MiXCR, with one record for every CDR3 protein. The data show 380,000 or so distinct CDR3 sequences, 14% seen once. Sample: PBMCs or a T cell subset sorted from them (not recorded which). The receptor source for this set is a man younger than 35 who had mild COVID-19 (a few samples of this study predate the infection). Cell type and time point are not known.

This clonotype was detected many times. V usage is TRBV7-2 and J usage is TRBJ2-5; D unclear. Trimming shortened V by 1 base and J by 4 bases, and 7 bases separated the two germline ends. This CDR3 has 13 amino acids. Germline V CDR1 and CDR2: SGHTA, FQGNSA. CDR3 nucleotides: TGTGCCAGCAGCTTAGGTCGGGTAGAGACCCAGTACTTC. Protein: CASSLGRVETQYF.

J is TRBJ1-2 and V is TRBV7-9; unclear D gene. Germline V gene sequence: CDR1 SEHNR, CDR2 FQNEAQ (reference sequence). CDR3 length: 11 amino acids. V was shortened by 5 bases and J by 9 bases, with 10 bases between the two germline ends. The DNA of the CDR3 is TGTGCCAGCAGCCCTAGGGCGAGCTACACCTTC. Translating it yields CASSPRASYTF. Looking up the rest from reference TRBV7-9 and TRBJ1-2 gives the full variable domain: DTGVSQNPRHKITKRGQNVTFRCDPISEHNRLYWYRQTLGQGPEFLTYFQNEAQLEKSRLLSDRFSAERPKGSFSTLEIQRTEQGDSAMYLCASSPRASYTFGSGTRLTVV.

The table lists this clonotype with a few counts. The chain couples TRBV7-9 to TRBJ2-3; the match to TRBD2 covers 8 bases. The CDR3 is made up of 18 amino acids. The junction had 12 bases not matched to a gene; V was cut back by 1 base and J by 3 bases. The germline V gene encodes CDR1 SEHNR and CDR2 FQNEAQ (reference sequence). In DNA form, the CDR3 reads TGTGCCAGCAGCTTAGGTTCACGACTCAGCGGGGGAACAGATACGCAGTATTTT. Protein sequence: CASSLGSRLSGGTDTQYF. Full variable domain (missing parts from reference TRBV7-9 and TRBJ2-3): DTGVSQNPRHKITKRGQNVTFRCDPISEHNRLYWYRQTLGQGPEFLTYFQNEAQLEKSRLLSDRFSAERPKGSFSTLEIQRTEQGDSAMYLCASSLGSRLSGGTDTQYFGPGTRLTVL.

In its sample, this clonotype was seen a few times. The chain employs TRBV29-1 and TRBJ2-1, with D perhaps TRBD1 or TRBD2 (5 bases each). From germline, CDR1 is SQVTM and CDR2 ANQGSEA. With 2 bases removed from V and 8 bases from J, the gap between germline ends came to 13 bases. The CDR3 extends over 13 amino acids. CDR3 in DNA: TGCAGCGTTGAATGGGCCGGGGCAGATGAGCAGTTCTTC. Translating it yields CSVEWAGADEQFF.

Many counts were recorded for this clonotype. This rearrangement joins TRBV27 to TRBJ1-6; D unclear. The germline V and J ends were trimmed by 5 bases and 8 bases, with 10 bases remaining between them. The germline CDR1 and CDR2 sequences are MNHEY and SMNVEV (reference sequence). The CDR3 consists of 13 residues. Here the CDR3 reads CASSPWADSPLHF. Here the CDR3 DNA reads TGTGCCAGCAGTCCCTGGGCCGATTCACCCCTCCACTTT.

In this sample, this clonotype turned up a few times. The CDR3 DNA is TGTGCCAGCAGCGTAGAGGACTACTACGAGCAGTACTTC. It codes for CASSVEDYYEQYF. The J gene is TRBJ2-7, the V gene TRBV9, with D maybe TRBD2 (6 bases). The CDR3 contains 13 residues. The V and J ends lost 0 bases and 3 bases respectively, with 7 bases between them. Germline CDR1 and CDR2: SGDLS and YYNGEE.

This rearrangement joins TRBV20-1 to TRBJ2-5; 9 bases match TRBD2. V shed 3 bases and J 8 bases; nucleotides not matched to a gene: 10. The germline V gene encodes CDR1 DFQATT and CDR2 SNEGSKA (reference sequence). This CDR3 is built from 14 residues. The CDR3: CSASSWTSAGTQYF. Written as DNA, the CDR3 is TGCAGTGCTAGTTCCTGGACTAGCGCCGGTACCCAGTACTTC.

The rearrangement links TRBV6-2 or TRBV6-3 to TRBJ1-4, with D tentatively TRBD1 (6 bases). Between the trimmed V and J ends, which lost 2 bases and 8 bases, there was a span of 12 bases. This CDR3 comprises 14 residues. Germline-derived CDR1 and CDR2 are MNHEY and SVGEGT. The CDR3 here is CASSYAGTPEKLFF. The CDR3 DNA reads as TGTGCCAGCAGTTACGCCGGGACACCGGAAAAACTGTTTTTT.

This clonotype was detected many times. The chain joins TRBV12-3 or TRBV12-4 to TRBJ2-5; no reliable D call. The CDR3 is 15 amino acids. V lost 6 bases to trimming and J lost 2 bases, with 16 bases between them. In DNA, the CDR3 is TGTGCCAGCAGCAACTGGGGTGGTTGGCAAGAGACCCAGTACTTC. Protein sequence: CASSNWGGWQETQYF.

There are a few counts of this clonotype. V and J are TRBV10-3 and TRBJ1-2; D perhaps matches TRBD1 (5 bases). With 2 bases removed from V and 0 bases from J, the gap between germline ends came to 13 bases. CDR3 length: 16 amino acids. CDR1 ENHRY and CDR2 SYGVKD come from the germline V gene. Here the CDR3 reads CAISEGPGESNYGYTF. The DNA of the CDR3 is TGTGCCATCAGTGAGGGGCCGGGGGAGTCTAACTATGGCTACACCTTC.

The chain combines TRBV6-2 or TRBV6-3 with TRBJ2-3, with a possible D match to TRBD2 (6 bases). This CDR3 contains 16 residues. V lost 3 bases and J lost 1, with 14 bases in between. From germline, CDR1 is MNHEY and CDR2 SVGEGT. This CDR3 reads CASSYMWGEGTDTQYF. The CDR3 bases are TGTGCCAGCAGTTATATGTGGGGGGAAGGCACAGATACGCAGTATTTT.

Ten or more counts support this clonotype. The V call is TRBV24-1, the J call TRBJ2-1; D not certain. Germline V gene sequence: CDR1 KGHDR, CDR2 SFDVKD. V was shortened by 5 bases and J by 15 bases, with 13 bases between the two germline ends. The CDR3 loop spans 11 amino acids. The CDR3: CATSAAQRRFF. Written as DNA, the CDR3 is TGTGCCACCAGTGCAGCTCAAAGGAGGTTCTTC.

This chain joins TRBV7-2 and TRBJ2-1, with D perhaps TRBD1 (5 bases). V was trimmed by 0 bases and J by 7 bases, leaving 10 bases between them. Germline V lookup: CDR1 SGHTA, CDR2 FQGNSA. The CDR3 consists of 14 residues. The CDR3 bases are TGTGCCAGCAGCTTAGCCAGGGTGGTAAATGAGCAGTTCTTC. Protein sequence: CASSLARVVNEQFF.

Many counts were recorded for this clonotype. The V call is TRBV7-2, the J call TRBJ1-5, with 7 bases aligning to TRBD1. CDR1 is SGHTA and CDR2 is FQGNSA in the germline V gene. This CDR3 region has 17 residues. With V trimmed by 5 bases and J by 3 bases, 13 bases remained unmatched. The CDR3 coding sequence is TGTGCCAGCAGCGGGGACCAAAGGGACAGATACAATCAGCCCCAGCATTTT. The encoded protein is CASSGDQRDRYNQPQHF.

V and J are TRBV5-1 and TRBJ2-5; D possibly corresponds to TRBD2 (5 bases). Germline loops: CDR1 SGHRS, CDR2 YFSETQ. V lost 4 bases and J lost 5, with 21 bases in between. CDR3 length: 16 residues. The CDR3 DNA reads as TGCGCCAGCAGCAGAGAGGACCCCGGAGGAACGGAGACCCAGTACTTC. Translating it yields CASSREDPGGTETQYF.

This chain links TRBV19 with TRBJ1-2; D gene unclear. The CDR3 covers 14 residues. Deletions cut 5 bases from V and 4 bases from J, with 14 bases between. Germline V gives CDR1 LNHDA, CDR2 SQIVND (reference sequence). This CDR3 is CASSEPDGLYGYTF. Written as DNA, the CDR3 is TGTGCCAGTAGTGAACCGGACGGACTCTATGGCTACACCTTC.